The entry that follows covers one TCR beta chain sequence. Its antigen is currently unknown. The data are from a study of CD8 T cells in ankylosing spondylitis. Whole-study findings and limits: A motif of eight highly homologous TCR beta variants was seen as apparently characteristic of ankylosing spondylitis blood.

Quantitative 5'-RACE with molecular barcodes produced the TCR beta libraries. MiXCR, applied by TCRdb to the 5' RACE reads, yields one record per CDR3 protein. The sample yields 230,000 or so distinct CDR3 sequences, about 24% seen once. The specimen sequenced was blood, either unsorted or a sorted T cell fraction (not recorded which). The TCR was taken from a male donor with ankylosing spondylitis or in good health (not recorded which).

As DNA, the CDR3 is TGTGCCAGCAGTTATTCCCTCACCGTTACCTACGAGCAGTACTTC. Protein sequence: CASSYSLTVTYEQYF. This rearrangement joins TRBV6-5 to TRBJ2-7, with D hard to call. The CDR3 totals 15 residues. In germline, CDR1 is MNHEY, CDR2 SVGAGI. Trimming shortened V by 3 bases and J by 2 bases, and 14 bases separated the two germline ends.